A single sample is the source of the 18 T cell receptor beta chains below, sequenced in a study of cytomegalovirus exposure and HLA in healthy donors. A multiplex PCR was run with 60 Vbeta primers and 13 Jbeta primers. Assay used: immunoSEQ multiplex PCR; TCRdb lists only in-frame clones, some missing. The sample lists about 130,000 clones; 78% were seen once. The sample was PBMCs. All receptors come from a man between 25 and 39 years old in good health and CMV-seropositive.

DNA of the CDR3: TGTGCCAGCTCACCCGGACAGGGGGGAGGAGATACGCAGTATTTT. Its translation: CASSPGQGGGDTQYF. The V call is TRBV18, the J call TRBJ2-3, with 10 positions matching TRBD1. The germline gives CDR1 KGHSH, CDR2 LQKENI. The CDR3 consists of 15 residues. After removal of 3 bases from V and 5 bases from J, the junction contained 5 bases not matched to a gene.

The chain uses TRBV15 and TRBJ1-4; D is perhaps TRBD1 (6 bases). V was pared by 2 bases and J by 8 bases, with 15 bases between. Germline V lookup: CDR1 LNHNV, CDR2 YYDKDF (reference sequence). The CDR3 runs 15 residues. The CDR3 DNA follows: TGTGCCACCAGCAGAAGACAGGAGGTTCGCGAAAAACTGTTTTTT. This codes for CATSRRQEVREKLFF.

This rearrangement joins TRBV30 to TRBJ2-6; weak D call: TRBD1 (6 bases). The V gene's germline CDR1 is GTSNPN and CDR2 SVGIG (reference sequence). CDR3 length equals 15 residues. V shed 2 bases and J shed 4 bases, with 12 bases lying between them. The CDR3 bases are TGTGCCTGGAGTCTCACAGGGATCGGGGCCAACGTCCTGACTTTC. Translated, it gives CAWSLTGIGANVLTF.

This clone has a single count. The chain links TRBV30 to TRBJ2-5; 13 bases map to TRBD2. The trim removed 2 bases at V and 5 bases at J, leaving 8 bases unmatched. The CDR3 extends over 16 amino acids. In germline, CDR1 is GTSNPN, CDR2 SVGIG (reference sequence). The CDR3 DNA is TGTGCCTGGAGTAGGGAGGGACTAGCGGGAAGCGAGACCCAGTACTTC. Amino acids: CAWSREGLAGSETQYF.

This clone showed up just once. This rearrangement joins TRBV6-6 to TRBJ2-3; D is undetermined. From germline, CDR1 is MNHNY and CDR2 SVGAGI (reference sequence). The CDR3 has 13 residues. Trimming cost V 0 bases and J 10 bases, with 11 bases left between them. Written as DNA, the CDR3 is TGTGCCAGCAGTTACTCCGTTGCGTCCGCGCAGTATTTT. Translated, it gives CASSYSVASAQYF.

V is TRBV18 and J is TRBJ2-1; 14 bases fit TRBD2. CDR3 length equals 19 residues. The V gene end was trimmed by 1 base and the J gene end by 8 bases; junction bases not matched to a gene: 13. From germline, CDR1 is KGHSH and CDR2 LQKENI. CDR3 amino acids: CASSPLLNFGTSGSHEQFF. The CDR3 DNA sequence: TGTGCCAGCTCACCACTCTTAAACTTCGGGACTAGCGGGAGTCATGAGCAGTTCTTC.

The rearrangement links TRBV7-8 to TRBJ1-5; the D gene is possibly TRBD1 (5 bases). Germline V CDR1 and CDR2: SGHVS, FQNEAQ. The V end lost 5 bases, the J end lost 3 bases, and 14 bases lay between the germline ends. The CDR3 consists of 15 residues. CDR3 DNA: TGTGCCAGCAGCCACAGGCGTTCTTCCAATCAGCCCCAGCATTTT. It yields the protein CASSHRRSSNQPQHF.

V and J are TRBV4-1 and TRBJ2-1; TRBD2 matches at 7 bases. This CDR3 comprises 14 residues. Germline trimming cut 1 base from V and 8 bases from J; bases unmatched to any gene: 5. Germline V gene sequence: CDR1 MGHRA, CDR2 YSYEKL. CDR3 amino acids: CASSQGGSRDEQFF. The DNA of the CDR3 is TGCGCCAGCAGCCAAGGCGGGAGTAGGGATGAGCAGTTCTTC.

The genes are TRBV4-3 and TRBJ2-1, with 10 bases aligning to TRBD2. The J segment lost 5 bases and the V segment lost 3 bases, leaving 7 bases of the junction unmatched. Germline loops: CDR1 LGHNA, CDR2 YSLEER. CDR3 length: 16 amino acids. CDR3 coding DNA: TGCGCCAGCAGCCAGGACGTAACTAGCGGGAACAATGAGCAGTTCTTC. It is translated as CASSQDVTSGNNEQFF.

In the case of this clone: This same CDR3 is encoded by further DNA sequences in the sample. The CDR3 region is CASSSSGSTDTQYF. CDR3 sequence (DNA): TGTGCCAGCAGCTCTAGCGGTAGCACAGATACGCAGTATTTT. The genes are TRBV7-3 and TRBJ2-3, with 7 nucleotides matching TRBD2. The CDR3 has 14 amino acids. Trimming took 4 bases from V and 0 from J; bases not matched to a gene: 1. Germline assignment: CDR1 SGHTA and CDR2 FQGTGA.

The gene calls are TRBV27 and TRBJ2-1; no definite D call. The germline V gene has CDR1 MNHEY and CDR2 SMNVEV (reference sequence). This CDR3 has 14 amino acids. Trimming cost V 3 bases and J 0 bases, with 6 bases left between them. Here the CDR3 reads CASSFGSSYNEQFF. The DNA of the CDR3 is TGTGCCAGCAGTTTTGGTAGCTCCTACAATGAGCAGTTCTTC.

This rearrangement joins TRBV4-2 to TRBJ1-1; 7 nucleotides line up with TRBD1. The CDR3 spans 13 residues. Germline CDR1 reads LGHNA; CDR2 reads YNFKEQ. With V trimmed by 0 bases and J by 10 bases, 5 bases remained unmatched. The CDR3 loop is CASSQDDRVGAFF. The CDR3, as DNA: TGTGCCAGCAGCCAAGATGACAGGGTGGGAGCTTTCTTT.

This clone was seen only once. The chain combines TRBV7-6 with TRBJ2-3; 14 bases fit TRBD2. This CDR3 is 15 amino acids long. Trimming removed 8 bases from V and 4 bases from J; junction bases left unmatched: 5. CDR1 SGHVS and CDR2 FNYEAQ come from the germline V gene. CDR3 region: CASGGTSGSADTQYF. The CDR3, as DNA: TGTGCCAGCGGCGGGACTAGCGGGAGCGCAGATACGCAGTATTTT.

The chain's CDR3 is CAWPPPEEGRPQHF. CDR3 nucleotide sequence: TGTGCCTGGCCTCCCCCCGAGGAGGGTCGGCCCCAGCATTTT. The J gene is TRBJ1-5, the V gene TRBV30; no clear D gene. The V end was cut by 5 bases, the J end by 9 bases, with 20 bases between. This CDR3 contains 14 residues. CDR1 and CDR2 from the germline V gene are GTSNPN and SVGIG (reference sequence).

This chain connects TRBV7-2 to TRBJ2-1; perhaps TRBD2 as D (5 bases). V lost 0 bases to trimming and J lost 6 bases, with 18 bases between them. The CDR3 loop spans 17 amino acids. Per germline, CDR1 SGHTA and CDR2 FQGNSA. CDR3 DNA: TGTGCCAGCAGCTTAGCGCTGCTGCTAGCATCGGTCAATGAGCAGTTCTTC. Translation gives CASSLALLLASVNEQFF.

The V and J genes are TRBV2 and TRBJ2-5, with unresolved D. The CDR3 extends over 10 amino acids. The V gene's germline CDR1 is SNHLY and CDR2 FYNNEI. Trimming cost V 7 bases and J 2 bases, with 2 bases left between them. CDR3: CASTQETQYF. As DNA, the CDR3 is TGTGCCAGCACACAAGAGACCCAGTACTTC.

This clone was observed a few times. The V and J genes are TRBV7-2 and TRBJ2-3; D gene uncertain. This CDR3 region has 12 residues. V lost 2 bases and J lost 5, with 5 bases in between. In germline, CDR1 is SGHTA, CDR2 FQGNSA. The CDR3, as DNA: TGTGCCAGCAGCTTAACTCGAGATACGCAGTATTTT. It yields the protein CASSLTRDTQYF.

The V call is TRBV14, the J call TRBJ2-7, with 9 bases that match TRBD2. Trimming removed 1 base from V and 5 bases from J; junction bases left unmatched: 9. CDR1 and CDR2 (germline): SGHDN, FVKESK. CDR3 length: 16 residues. In nucleotides, the CDR3 is TGTGCCAGCAGCCAAGCCCGCGGGAGGGCCCTGAACGAGCAGTACTTC. As protein: CASSQARGRALNEQYF.